This TCR beta chain comes out of a study of blood T cell repertoires in COVID-19. The overall study: The United States, Italy and Spain were the sources of the acute and convalescent COVID-19 samples. From T cells, B-cell-depleted T cells, or PBMCs came the material, which was cDNA or gDNA.

From germline, CDR1 is MDHEN and CDR2 SYDVKM. This CDR3 has 12 residues. V dropped 6 bases and J dropped 5 bases, with 11 bases sitting between them. Per the original methods: Amplification from reference gene primers served as the basis for estimated nucleated cell counts. This table comes from immunoSEQ multiplex PCR, and its TCRdb copy is limited to in-frame clones, with some not included. V and J calls and clone size are copied from that table; D and trimming were computed from the DNA. The sample has about 380,000 clones, 70% to 90% seen once. The chain has TRBV28 and TRBJ2-7; possibly TRBD2 for D (6 bases). The origin of this receptor is a man in his forties with acute or convalescent COVID-19. Material for sequencing was peripheral blood. The DNA for the CDR3 is TGTGCCAGCAGGCCTGCGGGGCACGAGCAGTACTTC. Residues: CASRPAGHEQYF. The whole variable domain, filled in from reference TRBV28 and TRBJ2-7, reads DVKVTQSSRYLVKRTGEKVFLECVQDMDHENMFWYRQDPGLGLRLIYFSYDVKMKEKGDIPEGYSVSREKKERFSLILESASTNQTSMYLCASRPAGHEQYFGPGTRLTVT.